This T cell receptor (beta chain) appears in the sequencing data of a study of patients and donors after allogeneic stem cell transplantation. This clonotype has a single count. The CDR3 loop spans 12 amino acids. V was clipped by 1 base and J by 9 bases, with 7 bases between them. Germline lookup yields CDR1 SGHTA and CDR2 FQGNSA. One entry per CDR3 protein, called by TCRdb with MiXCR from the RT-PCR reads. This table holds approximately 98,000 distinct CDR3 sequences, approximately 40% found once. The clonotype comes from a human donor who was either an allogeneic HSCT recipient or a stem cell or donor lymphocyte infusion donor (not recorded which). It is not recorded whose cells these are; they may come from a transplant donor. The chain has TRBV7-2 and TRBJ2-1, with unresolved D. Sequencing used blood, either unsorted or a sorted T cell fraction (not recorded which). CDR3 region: CASSLGWGEQFF. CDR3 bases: TGTGCCAGCAGCTTAGGGTGGGGTGAGCAGTTCTTC.